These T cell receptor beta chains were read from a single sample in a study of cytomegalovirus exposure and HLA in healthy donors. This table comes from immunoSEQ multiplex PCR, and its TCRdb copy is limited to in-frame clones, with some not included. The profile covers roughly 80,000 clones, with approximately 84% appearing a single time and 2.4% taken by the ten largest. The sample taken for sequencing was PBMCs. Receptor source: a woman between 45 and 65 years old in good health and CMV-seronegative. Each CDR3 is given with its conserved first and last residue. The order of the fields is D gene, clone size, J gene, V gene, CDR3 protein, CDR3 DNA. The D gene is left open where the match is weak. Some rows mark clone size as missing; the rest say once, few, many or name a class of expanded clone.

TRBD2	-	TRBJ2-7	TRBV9	CASSLAGGSYEQYF	TGTGCCAGCAGCCTAGCGGGAGGATCCTACGAGCAGTACTTC
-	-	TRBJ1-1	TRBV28	CASSPPGGMNTEAFF	TGTGCCAGCAGTCCTCCCGGGGGGATGAACACTGAAGCTTTCTTT
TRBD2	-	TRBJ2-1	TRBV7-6	CASSLVASGGNEQFF	TGTGCCAGCAGCTTAGTCGCTAGCGGGGGCAATGAGCAGTTCTTC
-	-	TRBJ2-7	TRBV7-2	CASSPEGSSYEQYF	TGTGCCAGCAGCCCCGAGGGCAGCTCCTACGAGCAGTACTTC
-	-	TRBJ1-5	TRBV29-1	CSASDSIGSQPQHF	TGCAGCGCCTCAGACTCCATCGGTTCCCAGCCCCAGCATTTT
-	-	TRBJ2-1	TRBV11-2	CASSLEDSSSYNEQFF	TGTGCCAGCAGCTTAGAGGACAGCAGCTCCTACAATGAGCAGTTCTTC
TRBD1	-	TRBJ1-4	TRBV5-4	CASRGAGTGEKLFF	TGTGCCAGCAGGGGTGCCGGGACAGGTGAAAAACTGTTTTTT
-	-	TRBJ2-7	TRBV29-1	CSVKRGRDPSYEQYF	TGCAGCGTTAAAAGGGGGAGGGATCCTTCCTACGAGCAGTACTTC
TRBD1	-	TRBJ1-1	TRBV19	CASSIYRGFNWNTEAFF	TGTGCCAGTAGTATCTACAGGGGGTTTAATTGGAACACTGAAGCTTTCTTT
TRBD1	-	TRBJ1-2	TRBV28	CASSFLSRDRVYTF	TGTGCCAGCAGTTTTCTATCCCGGGACAGGGTCTACACCTTC
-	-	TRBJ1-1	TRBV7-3	CASSSRAGTEAFF	TGTGCCAGCAGCTCCCGAGCGGGCACTGAAGCTTTCTTT
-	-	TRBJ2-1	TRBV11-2	CASSLLGNNEQFF	TGTGCCAGCAGCTTGCTAGGAAACAATGAGCAGTTCTTC
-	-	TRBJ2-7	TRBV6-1	CASSEAGLNYEQYF	TGTGCCAGCAGTGAAGCGGGACTGAACTACGAGCAGTACTTC
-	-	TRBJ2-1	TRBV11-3	CASSLQGSYNEQFF	TGTGCCAGCAGCTTACAGGGCTCCTACAATGAGCAGTTCTTC
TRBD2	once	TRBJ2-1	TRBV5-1	CASSWGLAGDNEQFF	TGCGCCAGCAGCTGGGGACTAGCGGGAGACAATGAGCAGTTCTTC
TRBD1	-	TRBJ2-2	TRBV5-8	CASSLEGARAGELFF	TGTGCCAGCAGCTTGGAGGGGGCGCGTGCCGGGGAGCTGTTTTTT
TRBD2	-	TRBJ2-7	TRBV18	CASSGLSASGNYYEQYF	TGTGCCAGCTCAGGGTTATCTGCTAGCGGGAATTATTACGAGCAGTACTTC
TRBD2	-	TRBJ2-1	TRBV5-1	CASSNLAGDYNEQFF	TGCGCCAGCAGCAATCTAGCGGGGGACTACAATGAGCAGTTCTTC
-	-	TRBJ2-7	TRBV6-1	CASSEDSPYEQYF	TGTGCCAGCAGTGAAGACAGCCCCTACGAGCAGTACTTC
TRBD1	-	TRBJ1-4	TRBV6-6	CASSRGIWNEKLFF	TGTGCCAGCAGCAGGGGGATATGGAATGAAAAACTGTTTTTT
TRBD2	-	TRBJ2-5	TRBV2	CASSEESGSGETQYF	TGTGCCAGCAGTGAAGAGAGCGGGAGTGGGGAGACCCAGTACTTC
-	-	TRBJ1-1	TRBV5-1	CASSLNRVGGTEAFF	TGCGCCAGCAGCTTAAACCGGGTCGGAGGGACTGAAGCTTTCTTT
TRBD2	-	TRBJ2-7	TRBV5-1	CASSEGLAGAPYEQYF	TGCGCCAGCAGCGAGGGACTAGCGGGAGCCCCCTACGAGCAGTACTTC
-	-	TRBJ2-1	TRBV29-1	CSAHRSSYNEQFF	TGCAGCGCACACAGGAGCTCCTACAATGAGCAGTTCTTC
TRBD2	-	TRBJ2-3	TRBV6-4	CASSSGGGGDTQYF	TGTGCCAGCAGTTCAGGCGGGGGGGGAGATACGCAGTATTTT
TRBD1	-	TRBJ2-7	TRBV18	CASSSGQGDKIEQYF	TGTGCCAGCTCATCCGGACAGGGCGACAAGATCGAGCAGTACTTC
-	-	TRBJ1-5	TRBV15	CATSHQQGPNQPQHF	TGTGCCACCAGCCATCAACAGGGACCAAATCAGCCCCAGCATTTT
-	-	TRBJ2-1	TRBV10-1	CASSQGFDSTSGDEQFF	-
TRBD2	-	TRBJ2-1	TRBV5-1	CASSISSGEGRAGEQFF	TGCGCCAGCAGCATCTCCTCGGGGGAGGGAAGAGCGGGTGAGCAGTTCTTC
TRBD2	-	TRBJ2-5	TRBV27	CASSFGAGGETQYF	TGTGCCAGCAGTTTCGGGGCGGGAGGGGAGACCCAGTACTTC
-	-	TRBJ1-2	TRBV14	CASRPRGDSGGYTF	TGTGCCAGCAGACCTCGGGGGGACTCCGGTGGCTACACCTTC
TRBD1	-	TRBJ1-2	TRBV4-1	CASSQGEGQGDTF	TGCGCCAGCAGCCAAGGAGAGGGACAGGGGGACACCTTC
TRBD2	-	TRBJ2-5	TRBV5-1	CASSLSGLAGVGQETQYF	TGCGCCAGCAGCTTGTCAGGACTAGCGGGAGTAGGACAAGAGACCCAGTACTTC
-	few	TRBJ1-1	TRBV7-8	CASSPTTGNTEAFF	TGTGCCAGCAGCCCCACTACAGGTAACACTGAAGCTTTCTTT
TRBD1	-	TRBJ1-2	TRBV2	CASSEGTGGIRNYGYTF	TGTGCCAGCAGTGAAGGGACAGGGGGGATTCGTAACTATGGCTACACCTTC
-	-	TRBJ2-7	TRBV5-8	CASIPLGFSYEQYF	TGTGCCAGCATTCCTCTCGGGTTCTCCTACGAGCAGTACTTC
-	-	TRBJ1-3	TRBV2	CASSLRVAYDSGNTIYF	TGTGCCAGCAGTCTGAGGGTGGCATACGACTCTGGAAACACCATATATTTT
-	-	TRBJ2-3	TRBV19	CASRLRGTDTQYF	TGTGCCAGTAGACTCAGGGGCACAGATACGCAGTATTTT
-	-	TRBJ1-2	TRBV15	CATSRAENYGYTF	TGTGCCACCAGCAGAGCTGAGAACTATGGCTACACCTTC
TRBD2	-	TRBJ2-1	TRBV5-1	CASSTSGIGYNEQFF	TGCGCCAGCAGCACTAGCGGGATAGGGTACAATGAGCAGTTCTTC
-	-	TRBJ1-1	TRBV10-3	CAISKGGTGRGLNTEAFF	TGTGCCATCAGCAAGGGGGGGACCGGGAGGGGGTTGAACACTGAAGCTTTCTTT
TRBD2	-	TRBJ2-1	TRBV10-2	CASSAGGGYRLNEQFF	TGCGCCAGCAGTGCGGGCGGGGGGTATCGTTTGAATGAGCAGTTCTTC
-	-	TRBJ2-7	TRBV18	CASSTRQGSFPPYEQYF	TGTGCCAGCTCAACCCGGCAGGGATCATTCCCACCCTACGAGCAGTACTTC
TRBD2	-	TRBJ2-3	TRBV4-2	CASTLLAGGRTDTQYF	TGTGCCAGCACCCTACTAGCGGGGGGCCGCACAGATACGCAGTATTTT
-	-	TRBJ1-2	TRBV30	CAWTRQNYYGYTF	TGTGCCTGGACGAGACAGAACTACTATGGCTACACCTTC
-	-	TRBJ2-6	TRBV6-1	CASSVGYHRVAGANVLTF	TGTGCCAGCAGTGTAGGCTACCACAGGGTTGCAGGGGCCAACGTCCTGACTTTC
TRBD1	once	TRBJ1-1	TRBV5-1	CASSTRDRSTRGTEAFF	TGCGCCAGCAGCACCCGGGACAGATCAACAAGAGGGACTGAAGCTTTCTTT
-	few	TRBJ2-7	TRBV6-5	CASSYAVASYEQYF	TGTGCCAGCAGTTACGCGGTAGCCTCCTACGAGCAGTACTTC
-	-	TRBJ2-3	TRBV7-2	CASSLASAGVTDTQYF	TGTGCCAGCAGCTTAGCGTCGGCAGGGGTCACAGATACGCAGTATTTT
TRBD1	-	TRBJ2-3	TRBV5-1	CASSMTGGYADTQYF	TGCGCCAGCAGTATGACAGGGGGTTACGCAGATACGCAGTATTTT
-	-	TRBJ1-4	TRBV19	CASRAPREGNEKLFF	TGTGCCAGTAGAGCACCCCGGGAGGGTAATGAAAAACTGTTTTTT
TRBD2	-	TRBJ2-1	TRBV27	CACRGTSGRGSRNEQFF	TGTGCCTGCAGGGGGACTAGCGGGAGGGGTAGTAGGAATGAGCAGTTCTTC
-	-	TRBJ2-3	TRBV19	CASQEGGGTDTQYF	TGTGCCTCCCAGGAGGGCGGGGGCACAGATACGCAGTATTTT